The clone carrying this T cell receptor beta chain appeared many times. TCRdb re-derived calls from the 5' RACE reads in MiXCR, one entry per CDR3 protein. The sample holds about 82,000 distinct CDR3 sequences, 10% to 15% seen once. This record comes from a study of spatial heterogeneity in lung cancer. Germline CDR1 reads SGHTA; CDR2 reads FQGNSA. The CDR3 is 15 residues long. After removal of 5 bases from V and 7 bases from J, the junction contained 10 bases not matched to a gene. As to time point: sample taken at primary tumor resection. Researchers sequenced whole RNA taken from tumor, nontumor lung or frozen PBMC without sorting.

The sample consisted of PBMCs, taken at surgery. This sequence was found in a male donor with early-stage non-small cell lung cancer. The chain has TRBV7-2 and TRBJ2-2; 7 bases fit TRBD1. CDR3 nucleotides: TGTGCCAGCAGCCTCCAAACAGGGGAGAGCGGGGAGCTGTTTTTT. The encoded protein is CASSLQTGESGELFF.